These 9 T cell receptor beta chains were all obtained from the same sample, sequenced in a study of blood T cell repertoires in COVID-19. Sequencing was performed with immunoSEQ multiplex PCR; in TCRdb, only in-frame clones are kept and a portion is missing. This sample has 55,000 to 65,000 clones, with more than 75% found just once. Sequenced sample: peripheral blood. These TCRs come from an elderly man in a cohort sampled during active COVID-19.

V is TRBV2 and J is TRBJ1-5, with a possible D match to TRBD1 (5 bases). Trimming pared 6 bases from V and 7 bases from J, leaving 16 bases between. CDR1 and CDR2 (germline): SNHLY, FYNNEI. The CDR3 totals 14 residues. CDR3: CASRAGQSGQPQHF. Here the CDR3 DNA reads TGTGCCAGCAGGGCGGGGCAGTCCGGGCAGCCCCAGCATTTT.

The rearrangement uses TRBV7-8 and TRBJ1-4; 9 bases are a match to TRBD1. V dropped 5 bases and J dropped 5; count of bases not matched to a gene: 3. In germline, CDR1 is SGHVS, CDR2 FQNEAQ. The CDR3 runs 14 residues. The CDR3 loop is CASSPGTGNEKLFF. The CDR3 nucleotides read TGTGCCAGCAGCCCCGGGACAGGGAATGAAAAACTGTTTTTT.

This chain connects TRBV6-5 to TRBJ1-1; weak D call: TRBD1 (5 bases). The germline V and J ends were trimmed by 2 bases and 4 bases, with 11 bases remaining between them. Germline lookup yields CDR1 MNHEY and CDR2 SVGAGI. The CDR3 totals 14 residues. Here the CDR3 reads CASSYLAGPTEAFF. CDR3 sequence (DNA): TGTGCCAGCAGTTACCTTGCAGGGCCCACTGAAGCTTTCTTT.

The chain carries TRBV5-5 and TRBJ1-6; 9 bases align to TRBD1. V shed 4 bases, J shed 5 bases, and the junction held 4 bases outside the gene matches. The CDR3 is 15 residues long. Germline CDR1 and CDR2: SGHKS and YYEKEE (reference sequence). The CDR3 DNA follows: TGTGCCAGCAGCCGTGGGACAGGGAATAATTCACCCCTCCACTTT. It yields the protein CASSRGTGNNSPLHF.

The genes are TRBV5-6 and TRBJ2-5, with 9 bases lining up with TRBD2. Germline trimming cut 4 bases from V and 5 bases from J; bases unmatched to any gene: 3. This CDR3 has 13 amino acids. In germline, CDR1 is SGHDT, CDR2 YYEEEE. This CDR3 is CASSTGTSETQYF. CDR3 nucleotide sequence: TGTGCCAGCAGCACCGGGACTAGCGAGACCCAGTACTTC. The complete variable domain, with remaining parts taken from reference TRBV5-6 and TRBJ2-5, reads DAGVTQSPTHLIKTRGQQVTLRCSPKSGHDTVSWYQQALGQGPQFIFQYYEEEERQRGNFPDRFSGHQFPNYSSELNVNALLLGDSALYLCASSTGTSETQYFGPGTRLLVL.

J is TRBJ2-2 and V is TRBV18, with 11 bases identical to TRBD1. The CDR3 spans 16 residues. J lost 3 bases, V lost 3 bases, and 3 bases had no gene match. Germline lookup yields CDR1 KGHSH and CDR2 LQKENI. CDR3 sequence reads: CASSPRTGGDTGELFF. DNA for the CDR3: TGTGCCAGCTCACCGAGGACAGGGGGCGACACCGGGGAGCTGTTTTTT.

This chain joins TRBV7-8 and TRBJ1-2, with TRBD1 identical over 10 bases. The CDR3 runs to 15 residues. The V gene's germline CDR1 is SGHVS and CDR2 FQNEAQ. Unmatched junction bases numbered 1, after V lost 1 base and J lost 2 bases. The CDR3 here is CASSLVDRGNYGYTF. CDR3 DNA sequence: TGTGCCAGCAGCTTAGTGGACAGGGGGAACTATGGCTACACCTTC.

CDR3 loop: CASSQDFRGRERETQYF. The CDR3 DNA sequence: TGTGCCAGCAGCCAAGACTTCAGGGGCCGAGAAAGAGAGACCCAGTACTTC. The rearrangement links TRBV3-1 (or the pseudogene TRBV3-2) to TRBJ2-5; D is perhaps TRBD1 (6 bases). The CDR3 runs 17 residues. Germline values: CDR1 LGHDT, CDR2 YNNKEL (reference sequence). V lost 0 bases, J lost 4 bases, and 18 bases lay in between.

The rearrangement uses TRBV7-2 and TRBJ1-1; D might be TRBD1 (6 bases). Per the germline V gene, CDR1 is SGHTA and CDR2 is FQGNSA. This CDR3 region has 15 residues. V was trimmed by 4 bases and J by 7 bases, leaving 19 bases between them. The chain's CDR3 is CASSSPPTGRYEAFF. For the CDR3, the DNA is TGTGCCAGCAGCTCACCTCCGACAGGTAGATATGAAGCTTTCTTT. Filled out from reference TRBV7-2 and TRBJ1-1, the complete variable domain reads GAGVSQSPSNKVTEKGKDVELRCDPISGHTALYWYRQSLGQGLEFLIYFQGNSAPDKSGLPSDRFSAERTGGSVSTLTIQRTQQEDSAVYLCASSSPPTGRYEAFFGQGTRLTVV.